The T cell receptor beta chain described here comes from a study of OX40 agonist ivuxolimab in advanced cancers. Notes on the research overall: Ivuxolimab was a fully human IgG2 agonistic monoclonal antibody targeting the costimulatory receptor OX40 (CD134). Intravenous ivuxolimab was administered to patients every 2 weeks at six dose levels: 0.01, 0.1, 0.3, 1.5, 3 and 10 mg/kg. Among the approximately 50 dose-escalation patients, approximately 20 had hepatocellular carcinoma, 15 or so melanoma, 9 renal cell carcinoma and 9 head and neck cancer. In the dose-escalation cohort, 70% to 85% of patients were male, and the mean age was around 60 years, with a range of roughly 23 to 85. Prior anti-PD-1, anti-PD-L1 or anti-CTLA-4 therapy was permitted, and approximately 42% of dose-escalation patients had received checkpoint inhibitors. Partial responses occurred in three dose-escalation patients, of whom one had hepatocellular carcinoma and two had cutaneous melanoma. Peripheral TCRbeta sequencing aimed to test whether ivuxolimab altered TCR sequence diversity and caused clonal T-cell expansion. The paper reports the monotherapy dose-escalation portion (N of about 47 patients) of the phase I ivuxolimab trial. What the authors observed across the whole study: At doses of 0.1 to 3.0 mg/kg, clonal expansion of both CD4+ and CD8+ blood T cells was observed from baseline to week 6. On average, CD8+ T cells showed more expanded clones than CD4+ T cells after ivuxolimab. Low levels of normalized T-cell clonal expansion were also seen in some patients who did not respond. In the 0.1-3.0 mg/kg groups, partial responders were among the patients with the lowest normalized peripheral clonal expansion, particularly in CD8+ T cells. The antigen specificity of the clonally expanded peripheral T cells was not determined.

Patients with a history of autoimmune disease or receiving systemic immunosuppression were excluded from the trial. Peripheral blood for TCR sequencing was collected from all dose cohorts at baseline, on cycle 4 day 1, and on cycle 7 day 1. Samples were obtained from an open-label, multicenter, first-in-human phase I dose-escalation trial of ivuxolimab. The trial enrolled adults with locally advanced or metastatic head and neck squamous cell, hepatocellular, melanoma or renal cell carcinoma. Before TCR sequencing, CD4+ and CD8+ T cells were separately sorted from peripheral blood. Turning to this clone: There is no known antigen for this receptor. Base qualities were left out, and no much larger clone turns up one base away.

CDR1 and CDR2 (SEHNR, FQNEAQ) derive from the germline V gene (reference sequence). V loses 5 bases at its end and J loses 5 bases; junction bases beyond the gene matches: 15. Including the terminal cysteine and phenylalanine, the CDR3 comprises 17 residues. Kept here is only the CDR3 DNA, which spans 51 bases and is read in frame from base 1. For sequencing of the TCRbeta CDR3 region, genomic DNA was extracted from the sorted cells. The immunoSEQ Assay was used to sequence the TCRbeta CDR3 regions. TCRdb took this table from immuneACCESS and kept in-frame rearrangements with V and J called. Such tables lack part of the clones; where checked against another copy, unresolved V genes explain under half of the gap, and the rest is unexplained. This sample comprises about 21,000 clones, about 85% of them detected only once. The top ten hold 37% of the sample.

The material was CD4+ or CD8+ T cells sorted from blood, obtained in a trial of the OX40 agonist ivuxolimab. This sequence uses TRBV7-9 and TRBJ2-1; TRBD1 lines up with 7 middle nucleotides. This receptor was obtained from an adult with an advanced solid tumor such as melanoma, head and neck, liver or kidney cancer. DNA sequence: TGTGCCAGCAGCCCAGATCTGACAGGGTTGGGAGACAATGAGCAGTTCTTC. Translated, it gives CASSPDLTGLGDNEQFF.